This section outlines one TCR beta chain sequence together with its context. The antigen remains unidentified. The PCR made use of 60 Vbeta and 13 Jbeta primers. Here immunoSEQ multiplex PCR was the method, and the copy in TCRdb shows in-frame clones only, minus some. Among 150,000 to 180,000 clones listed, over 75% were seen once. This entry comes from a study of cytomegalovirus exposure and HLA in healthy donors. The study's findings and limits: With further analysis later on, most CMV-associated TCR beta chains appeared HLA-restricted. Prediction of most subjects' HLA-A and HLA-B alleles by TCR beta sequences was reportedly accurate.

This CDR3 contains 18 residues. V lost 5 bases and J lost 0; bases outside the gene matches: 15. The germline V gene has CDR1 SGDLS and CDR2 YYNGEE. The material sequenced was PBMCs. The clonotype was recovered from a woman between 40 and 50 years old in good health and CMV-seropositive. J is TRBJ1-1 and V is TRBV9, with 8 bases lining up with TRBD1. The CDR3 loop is CASRRGAGGGHMNTEAFF. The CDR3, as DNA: TGTGCCAGCAGGAGAGGGGCAGGGGGCGGTCATATGAACACTGAAGCTTTCTTT.